This T cell receptor beta chain was sequenced in a study of blood T cell repertoires in COVID-19. Background on the study: The United States, Italy and Spain were the sources of the acute and convalescent COVID-19 samples. The cDNA or gDNA used as material had been derived from T cells, B-cell-depleted T cells, or PBMCs.

This clone was observed many times. Participants, about 18 to 100 years old, spanned fewer than 25 US areas. The CDR3 totals 14 residues. Trimming took 0 bases from V and 4 from J, leaving 9 bases between them. The germline V gene encodes CDR1 MNHEY and CDR2 SVGAGI. The data were produced by immunoSEQ multiplex PCR, yet TCRdb's version contains in-frame clones alone and is incomplete. The table has 250,000 to 350,000 clones, around 90% seen once. This clonotype was obtained from a woman aged 18-29 years with acute COVID-19. The genes are TRBV6-5 and TRBJ1-2; D uncertain. Sequencing input: PBMCs or T cells enriched from blood (not recorded which). The CDR3 bases are TGTGCCAGCAGTTACTCGAATGACTTCTATGGCTACACCTTC. It translates to CASSYSNDFYGYTF.